This T cell receptor (beta chain) comes out of a study of blood T cell repertoires in COVID-19. Study overall: Samples came from the United States, Italy and Spain, spanning acute and convalescent COVID-19. The cDNA or gDNA used as material had been derived from T cells, B-cell-depleted T cells, or PBMCs.

This CDR3 has 15 residues. With 5 bases removed from V and 2 bases from J, the gap between germline ends came to 15 bases. From germline, CDR1 is SGHTA and CDR2 FQGNSA. Authors' processing steps: The authors estimated nucleated cell counts from reference gene primer amplification. Here immunoSEQ multiplex PCR was the method, and the copy in TCRdb shows in-frame clones only, minus some. D and trimming come from the DNA, and the V and J calls and clone size come from that table. The data hold around 120,000 clones, with about four fifths observed a single time. The TCR originated in a man aged 35 to 55 with active or convalescent COVID-19. Sequenced sample: peripheral blood. This sequence joins TRBV7-2 and TRBJ1-1, with a weak D call TRBD1 (6 bases). The CDR3 DNA is TGTGCCAGCAGCGTCACAGGGCCGGTTAACACTGAAGCTTTCTTT. It is translated as CASSVTGPVNTEAFF.